This section outlines one TCR beta chain sequence together with its context. These data belong to a study of blood T cell repertoires in COVID-19. In the study overall: The analysed material was cDNA or gDNA that came from T cells, B-cell-depleted T cells, or PBMCs.

Authors' data handling: Amplification of reference gene primers was used by the study to estimate nucleated cell counts. The table came from immunoSEQ multiplex PCR; TCRdb's copy has only in-frame clones and leaves some out. D and trimming were read from the DNA, whereas the V and J calls and clone size are those reported in that table. Altogether 95,000 to 110,000 clones are present, over 75% being singletons, with the ten largest covering 10% to 15%. CDR3 length: 13 amino acids. Trimming took 3 bases from V and 5 from J, leaving 10 bases between them. Per germline, CDR1 MNHNS and CDR2 SASEGT. The receptor comes from a human donor in a cohort sampled during active or convalescent COVID-19. The specimen sequenced was peripheral blood. The chain recombines TRBV6-1 with TRBJ1-2; D might be TRBD1 (6 bases). The CDR3 loop reads CASSETGLYGYTF. CDR3 coding DNA: TGTGCCAGCAGTGAGACAGGTCTATATGGCTACACCTTC.